The clone carrying this T cell receptor beta chain was observed a handful of times. The CDR3 covers 13 residues. J lost 4 bases, V lost 5 bases, and 6 bases had no gene match. Per germline, CDR1 SQVTM and CDR2 ANQGSEA. No cell sorting was done before RNA was extracted from the tissue. This entry is derived from a study of tumor and adjacent non-tumor tissue in lung cancer. TCRbeta libraries were built with three rounds of nested PCR, modified from ARM-PCR. TCRdb redid the calling of the multiplex PCR reads with MiXCR, one entry per CDR3 protein. The table shows approximately 140,000 distinct CDR3 sequences, with approximately 64% occurring only once.

This receptor was taken from a man in his 60s with small cell lung cancer. V is TRBV29-1 and J is TRBJ2-3, with 7 positions matching TRBD2. The specimen sequenced was lung tumor tissue. Here the CDR3 DNA reads TGCAGCGTTAGGACTAGTGGCGCAGATACGCAGTATTTT. Its translation is CSVRTSGADTQYF.